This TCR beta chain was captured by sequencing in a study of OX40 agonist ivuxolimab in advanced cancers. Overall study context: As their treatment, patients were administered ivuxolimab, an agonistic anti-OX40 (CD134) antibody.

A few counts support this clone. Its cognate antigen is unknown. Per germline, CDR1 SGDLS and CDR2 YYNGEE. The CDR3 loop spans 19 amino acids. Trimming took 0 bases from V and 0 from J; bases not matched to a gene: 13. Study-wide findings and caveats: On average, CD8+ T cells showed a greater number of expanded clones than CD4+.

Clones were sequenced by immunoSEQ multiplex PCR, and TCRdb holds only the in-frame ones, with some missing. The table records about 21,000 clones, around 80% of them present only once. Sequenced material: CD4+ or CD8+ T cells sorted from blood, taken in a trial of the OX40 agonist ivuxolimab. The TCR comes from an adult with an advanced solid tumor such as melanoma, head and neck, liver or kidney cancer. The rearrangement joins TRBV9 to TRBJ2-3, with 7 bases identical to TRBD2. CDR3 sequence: CASSVDPLEAGESTDTQYF. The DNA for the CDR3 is TGTGCCAGCAGCGTAGACCCCCTGGAGGCGGGGGAAAGCACAGATACGCAGTATTTT.